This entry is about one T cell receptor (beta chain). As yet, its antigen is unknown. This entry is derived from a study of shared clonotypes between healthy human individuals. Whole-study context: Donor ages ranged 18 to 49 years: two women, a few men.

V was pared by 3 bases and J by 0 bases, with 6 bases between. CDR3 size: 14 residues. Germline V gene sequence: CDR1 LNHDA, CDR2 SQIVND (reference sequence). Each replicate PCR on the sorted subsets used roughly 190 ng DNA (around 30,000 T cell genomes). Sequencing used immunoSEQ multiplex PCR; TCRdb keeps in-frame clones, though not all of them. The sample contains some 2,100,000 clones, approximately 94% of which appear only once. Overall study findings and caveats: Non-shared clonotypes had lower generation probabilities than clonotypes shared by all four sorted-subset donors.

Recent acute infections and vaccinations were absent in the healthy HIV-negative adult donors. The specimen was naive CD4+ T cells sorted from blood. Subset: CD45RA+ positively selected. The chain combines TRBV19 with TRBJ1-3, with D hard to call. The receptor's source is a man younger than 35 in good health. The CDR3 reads CASSIHTSGNTIYF. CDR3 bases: TGTGCCAGTAGTATCCACACCTCTGGAAACACCATATATTTT.